These 25 T cell receptor beta chains originate from one sample sequenced in a study of blood T cell repertoires in COVID-19. The assay was immunoSEQ multiplex PCR, and TCRdb's table has in-frame clones only and misses some. This sample has around 430,000 clones, with approximately 88% found just once. The sequenced sample was peripheral blood. The source is a woman between 45 and 60 years old with COVID-19, enrolled during active disease.

The chain uses TRBV7-9 and TRBJ2-7; D gene unclear. There are 12 residues in the CDR3. Germline CDR1 SEHNR, CDR2 FQNEAQ (reference sequence). Trimming took off 3 bases at V and 6 bases at J, with 9 bases between the two ends. The CDR3 region is CASSFTYAEQYF. The CDR3 region has the DNA TGTGCCAGCAGCTTCACCTACGCCGAGCAGTACTTC.

This chain links TRBV5-1 with TRBJ1-2; the match to TRBD1 covers 8 bases. CDR3 length equals 15 residues. Per germline, CDR1 SGHRS and CDR2 YFSETQ. J gave up 3 bases and V 0 bases, and 4 bases lay outside the gene matches. CDR3 sequence (DNA): TGCGCCAGCAGCTTGGCCTCGACAGGGGACTATGGCTACACCTTC. Translation gives CASSLASTGDYGYTF.

J is TRBJ1-5 and V is TRBV21-1. TRBV21-1 constitutes a pseudogene. The CDR3 is made up of 17 amino acids. The CDR3 coding sequence is TGTGCCAGCAGCAATTATACTAGTTGGTTCGGCAATCAGCCCCAGCATTTT. It translates to CASSNYTSWFGNQPQHF.

The chain links TRBV4-1 to TRBJ2-5; D gene uncertain. Trimming took off 1 base at V and 1 base at J, with 7 bases between the two ends. CDR3 size: 14 residues. Germline-derived CDR1 and CDR2 are MGHRA and YSYEKL. The CDR3 loop reads CASSQVGFQETQYF. CDR3 in DNA: TGCGCCAGCAGCCAAGTCGGGTTCCAAGAGACCCAGTACTTC.

This clone showed up just once. The gene calls are TRBV6-2 or TRBV6-3 and TRBJ1-5, with D possibly being TRBD1 (6 bases). V was trimmed by 0 bases and J by 3 bases, leaving 15 bases between them. This CDR3 has 17 amino acids. Germline V gives CDR1 MNHEY, CDR2 SVGEGT. In DNA form, the CDR3 reads TGTGCCAGCAGTTACTCGTGGTCCAGGGGCTACAATCAGCCCCAGCATTTT. It translates to CASSYSWSRGYNQPQHF.

V gene TRBV9 combines with J gene TRBJ2-2; D possibly corresponds to TRBD1 (5 bases). Trimming removed 3 bases from V and 7 bases from J, with 19 bases in between. CDR1 and CDR2 (germline): SGDLS, YYNGEE. The CDR3 runs to 16 residues. The CDR3 loop is CASSADIGAEGGELFF. The DNA for the CDR3 is TGTGCCAGCAGCGCAGATATTGGGGCGGAAGGCGGGGAGCTGTTTTTT. Full variable domain (rest looked up from reference TRBV9 and TRBJ2-2): DSGVTQTPKHLITATGQRVTLRCSPRSGDLSVYWYQQSLDQGLQFLIQYYNGEERAKGNILERFSAQQFPDLHSELNLSSLELGDSALYFCASSADIGAEGGELFFGEGSRLTVL.

This chain links TRBV5-8 with TRBJ2-3, with D tentatively TRBD2 (6 bases). The V end lost 4 bases, the J end lost 0 bases, and 24 bases lay between the germline ends. The CDR3 runs to 19 residues. Germline-derived CDR1 and CDR2 are SGHTS and YDEGEE. Here the CDR3 DNA reads TGTGCCAGCAGCCGGAACCTATACTCAGCGGGCCCTAGCACAGATACGCAGTATTTT. It is translated as CASSRNLYSAGPSTDTQYF.

J is TRBJ1-1 and V is TRBV29-1; 7 nucleotides line up with TRBD1. The CDR3 is 11 residues long. Trimming took 8 bases from V and 0 from J; bases not matched to a gene: 0. CDR1 and CDR2 (germline): SQVTM, ANQGSEA. Here the CDR3 reads CSTGVNTEAFF. The CDR3 bases are TGCAGCACAGGGGTGAACACTGAAGCTTTCTTT.

The V call is TRBV7-3, the J call TRBJ1-1; D unresolved. The CDR3 has 16 residues. Germline CDR1 is SGHTA and CDR2 is FQGTGA. V gave up 1 base and J gave up 5 bases, with 17 bases separating them. The CDR3 loop reads CASSLIPGGGGTEAFF. In DNA form, the CDR3 reads TGTGCCAGCAGCTTAATTCCAGGAGGTGGTGGGACTGAAGCTTTCTTT.

V is TRBV6-5 and J is TRBJ1-5, with TRBD1 identical over 9 bases. Per germline, CDR1 MNHEY and CDR2 SVGAGI. Germline trimming cut 7 bases from V and 6 bases from J; bases unmatched to any gene: 7. This CDR3 is built from 14 residues. The CDR3 is CASNMDRGGQPQHF. The DNA of the CDR3 is TGTGCCAGCAATATGGACAGGGGAGGTCAGCCCCAGCATTTT.

Only one count was recorded for this clone. J is TRBJ2-2 and V is TRBV2; 9 bases are shared with TRBD2. Unmatched junction bases numbered 3, after V lost 4 bases and J lost 0 bases. The CDR3 contains 16 residues. Germline CDR1 is SNHLY and CDR2 is FYNNEI. DNA of the CDR3: TGTGCCAGCAGTGCTAGGACTAGCGCGAACACCGGGGAGCTGTTTTTT. This translates into CASSARTSANTGELFF.

For this clone: The sample has other DNA sequences that encode this CDR3 too. The chain carries TRBV12-3 or TRBV12-4 and TRBJ1-2; TRBD1 matches 9 bases. The ends lost 6 bases at V and 7 bases at J; junction bases unmatched: 3. This CDR3 contains 12 residues. In DNA form, the CDR3 reads TGTGCCAGCAGGGGACAGGGCGGTGGCTACACCTTC. This translates into CASRGQGGGYTF.

This clone was observed once. V gene TRBV6-2 or TRBV6-3 combines with J gene TRBJ1-2; a weak D match, TRBD1 (5 bases). The germline CDR1 and CDR2 sequences are MNHEY and SVGEGT. The CDR3 extends over 14 amino acids. Deletions cut 0 bases from V and 1 base from J, with 6 bases between. The CDR3 here is CASSYSGGNYGYTF. CDR3 bases: TGTGCCAGCAGTTACTCCGGGGGTAACTATGGCTACACCTTC.

The chain uses TRBV10-1 and TRBJ2-3; 10 nucleotides line up with TRBD2. CDR1 is WNHNN and CDR2 is SYGVQD in the germline V gene (reference sequence). This CDR3 spans 18 amino acids. The J segment lost 2 bases and the V segment lost 0 bases, leaving 8 bases of the junction unmatched. The CDR3 DNA reads TGCGCCAGCAGTGAGTCGACAGCTAGCGGGGGCCCCACAGATACGCAGTATTTT. Translating gives CASSESTASGGPTDTQYF.

The chain combines TRBV19 with TRBJ2-5; a possible D gene is TRBD2 (6 bases). Deletions cut 6 bases from V and 1 base from J, with 15 bases between. The V gene's germline CDR1 is LNHDA and CDR2 SQIVND (reference sequence). This CDR3 has 15 residues. CDR3 sequence reads: CASRDLGDFQETQYF. DNA for the CDR3: TGTGCCAGTAGGGACCTTGGGGACTTCCAAGAGACCCAGTACTTC.

The chain recombines TRBV3-1 (or the pseudogene TRBV3-2) with TRBJ1-2; the D gene is possibly TRBD1 (5 bases). Trimming shortened V by 3 bases and J by 8 bases, and 10 bases separated the two germline ends. The germline V gene has CDR1 LGHDT and CDR2 YNNKEL (reference sequence). The CDR3 consists of 12 residues. The CDR3 sequence is CASSQGGIGYTF. CDR3 DNA: TGTGCCAGCAGCCAGGGGGGGATCGGCTACACCTTC.

The chain couples TRBV19 to TRBJ1-2; D gene unclear. This CDR3 contains 13 residues. Per germline, CDR1 LNHDA and CDR2 SQIVND (reference sequence). Trimming took 6 bases from V and 6 from J, leaving 14 bases between them. The DNA for the CDR3 is TGTGCCAGTAGCCCTCGAATTGAGAATGGCTACACCTTC. This encodes CASSPRIENGYTF.

This rearrangement joins TRBV28 to TRBJ1-4; the D is unclear. CDR1 MDHEN and CDR2 SYDVKM come from the germline V gene. This CDR3 spans 15 amino acids. V was pared by 6 bases and J by 10 bases, with 21 bases between. CDR3 region: CASSSERAFVGKLFF. CDR3 coding DNA: TGTGCCAGCAGCTCCGAGAGAGCCTTTGTCGGAAAACTGTTTTTT.

This clone was seen only a few times. The rearrangement links TRBV30 to TRBJ2-7, with TRBD2 as a possible D gene (6 bases). The length of the CDR3 is 12 residues. Germline V CDR1 and CDR2: GTSNPN, SVGIG (reference sequence). V was pared by 4 bases and J by 7 bases, with 14 bases between. The CDR3 reads CAWTKGGLEQYF. DNA for the CDR3: TGTGCCTGGACTAAAGGAGGGCTGGAGCAGTACTTC. Full variable domain (outside the CDR3, taken from reference TRBV30 and TRBJ2-7): SQTIHQWPATLVQPVGSPLSLECTVEGTSNPNLYWYRQAAGRGLQLLFYSVGIGQISSEVPQNLSASRPQDRQFILSSKKLLLSDSGFYLCAWTKGGLEQYFGPGTRLTVT.

V and J are TRBV7-9 and TRBJ1-1; a possible D gene is TRBD1 (6 bases). Germline V gene lookup returns CDR1 SEHNR and CDR2 FQNEAQ (reference sequence). The CDR3 has 15 amino acids. V was shortened by 0 bases and J by 5 bases, with 13 bases between the two germline ends. Here the CDR3 DNA reads TGTGCCAGCAGCTTAGCTGCAGGGGAGAGAACTGAAGCTTTCTTT. The encoded protein is CASSLAAGERTEAFF.

Only one count was recorded for this clone. V is TRBV10-3 and J is TRBJ2-2; unclear D gene. CDR1 and CDR2 (germline): ENHRY, SYGVKD. There are 14 residues in the CDR3. Deletions cut 6 bases from V and 5 bases from J, with 13 bases between. The CDR3 is CAISPGARTGELFF. CDR3 sequence (DNA): TGTGCCATCAGCCCAGGTGCCCGGACCGGGGAGCTGTTTTTT.

The chain has TRBV7-3 and TRBJ2-1; 10 bases agree with TRBD2. With V trimmed by 5 bases and J by 9 bases, 7 bases remained unmatched. This CDR3 has 14 amino acids. The germline V gene encodes CDR1 SGHTA and CDR2 FQGTGA. In DNA form, the CDR3 reads TGTGCCAGCAGCCTGAGCGGGGGGGCCGGTGAGCAGTTCTTC. Protein product: CASSLSGGAGEQFF.

The chain is built from TRBV19 and TRBJ2-3; 13 positions agree with TRBD2. Looked up from germline, CDR1 is LNHDA and CDR2 is SQIVND (reference sequence). With 3 bases clipped from V and 4 bases from J, the junction kept 7 bases outside the gene matches. The CDR3 loop spans 17 amino acids. The CDR3 region has the DNA TGTGCCAGTAGTATGGGACTAGCGGGGAGGGGTGCAGATACGCAGTATTTT. Translating it yields CASSMGLAGRGADTQYF.

The chain is built from TRBV9 and TRBJ1-1; D possibly corresponds to TRBD1 (5 bases). The CDR3 extends over 14 amino acids. V lost 5 bases and J 0 bases, leaving 11 bases between the germline ends. The germline CDR1 and CDR2 sequences are SGDLS and YYNGEE. The CDR3 is CASSAGIMNTEAFF. The CDR3 DNA is TGTGCCAGCAGTGCAGGGATAATGAACACTGAAGCTTTCTTT.

The chain couples TRBV6-6 to TRBJ2-1; TRBD1 matches 9 bases. The CDR3 contains 16 residues. Germline trimming cut 6 bases from V and 7 bases from J; bases unmatched to any gene: 13. Germline CDR1 MNHNY, CDR2 SVGAGI (reference sequence). The CDR3 DNA is TGTGCCAGCAGACTGCCCGGGACAGGGCTGCGAAATGAGCAGTTCTTC. Its translation: CASRLPGTGLRNEQFF.